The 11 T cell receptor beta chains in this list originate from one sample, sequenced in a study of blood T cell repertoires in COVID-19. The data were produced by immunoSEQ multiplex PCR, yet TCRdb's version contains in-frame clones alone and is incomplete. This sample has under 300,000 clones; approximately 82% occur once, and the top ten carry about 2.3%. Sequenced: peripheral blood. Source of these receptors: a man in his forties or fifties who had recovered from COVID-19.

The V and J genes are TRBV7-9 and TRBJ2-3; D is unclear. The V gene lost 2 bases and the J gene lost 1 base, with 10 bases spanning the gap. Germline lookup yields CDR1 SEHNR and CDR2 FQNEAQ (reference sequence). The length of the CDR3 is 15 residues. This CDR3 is CASSLQKRGTDTQYF. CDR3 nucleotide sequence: TGTGCCAGCAGCTTACAGAAACGGGGCACAGATACGCAGTATTTT.

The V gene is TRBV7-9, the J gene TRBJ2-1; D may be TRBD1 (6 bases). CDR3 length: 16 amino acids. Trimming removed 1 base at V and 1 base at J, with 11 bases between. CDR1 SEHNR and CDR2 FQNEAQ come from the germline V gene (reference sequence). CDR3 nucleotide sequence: TGTGCCAGCAGCTTAGATTCCAGGGGTTCCTACAATGAGCAGTTCTTC. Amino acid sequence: CASSLDSRGSYNEQFF.

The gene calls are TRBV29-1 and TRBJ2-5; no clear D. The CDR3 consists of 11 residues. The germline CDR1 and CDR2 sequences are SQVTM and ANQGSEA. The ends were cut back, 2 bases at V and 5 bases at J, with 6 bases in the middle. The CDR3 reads CSVEIRETQYF. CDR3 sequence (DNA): TGCAGCGTTGAAATTCGGGAGACCCAGTACTTC.

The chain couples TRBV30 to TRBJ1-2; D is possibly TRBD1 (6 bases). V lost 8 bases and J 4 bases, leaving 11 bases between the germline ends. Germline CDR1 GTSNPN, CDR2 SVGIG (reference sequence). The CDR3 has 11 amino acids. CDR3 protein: CARGQGYGYTF. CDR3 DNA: TGTGCCCGGGGGCAGGGCTATGGCTACACCTTC.

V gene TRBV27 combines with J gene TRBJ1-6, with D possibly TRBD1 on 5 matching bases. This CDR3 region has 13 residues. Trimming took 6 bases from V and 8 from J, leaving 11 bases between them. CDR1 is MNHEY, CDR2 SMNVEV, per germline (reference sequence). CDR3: CASRWDWDSPLHF. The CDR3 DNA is TGTGCCAGCAGGTGGGACTGGGATTCACCCCTCCACTTT.

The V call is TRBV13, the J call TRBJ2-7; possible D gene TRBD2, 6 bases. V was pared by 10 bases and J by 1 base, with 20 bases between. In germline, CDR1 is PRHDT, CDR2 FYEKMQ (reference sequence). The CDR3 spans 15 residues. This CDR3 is CATSQWGVGSYEQYF. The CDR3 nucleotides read TGTGCCACCTCCCAGTGGGGGGTTGGGTCCTACGAGCAGTACTTC.

DNA for the CDR3: TGTGCCAGCAGTTCCCAGACAGGCTCCTATAATTCACCCCTCCACTTT. Translating gives CASSSQTGSYNSPLHF. J is TRBJ1-6 and V is TRBV27; TRBD1 is a possible D gene (6 bases). This CDR3 region has 16 residues. V was trimmed by 4 bases and J by 0 bases, leaving 10 bases between them. CDR1 MNHEY and CDR2 SMNVEV come from the germline V gene (reference sequence).

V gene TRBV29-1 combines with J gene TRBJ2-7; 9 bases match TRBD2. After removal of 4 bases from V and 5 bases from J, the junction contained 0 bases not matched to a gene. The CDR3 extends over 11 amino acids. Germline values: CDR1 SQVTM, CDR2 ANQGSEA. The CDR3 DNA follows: TGCAGCGTTGCTAGCGGGGACGAGCAGTACTTC. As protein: CSVASGDEQYF.

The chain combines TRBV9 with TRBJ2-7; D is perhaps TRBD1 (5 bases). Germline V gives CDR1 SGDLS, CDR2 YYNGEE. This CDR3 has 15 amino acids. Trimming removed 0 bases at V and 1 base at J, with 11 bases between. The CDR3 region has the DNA TGTGCCAGCAGCGTAGAAGGGGCAGGATCCTACGAGCAGTACTTC. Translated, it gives CASSVEGAGSYEQYF.

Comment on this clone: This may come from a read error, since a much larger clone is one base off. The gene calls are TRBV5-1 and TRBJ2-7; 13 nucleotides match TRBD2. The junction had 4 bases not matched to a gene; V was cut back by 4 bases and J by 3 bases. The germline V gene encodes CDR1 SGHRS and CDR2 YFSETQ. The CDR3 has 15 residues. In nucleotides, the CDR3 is TGCGCCAGCAGCCGCGGACTAGCGGGAGACTACGAGCAGTACTTC. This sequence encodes CASSRGLAGDYEQYF.

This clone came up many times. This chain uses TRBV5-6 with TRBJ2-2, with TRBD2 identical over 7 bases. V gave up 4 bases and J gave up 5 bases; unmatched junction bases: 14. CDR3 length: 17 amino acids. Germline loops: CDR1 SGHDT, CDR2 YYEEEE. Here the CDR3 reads CASSTGVAGAVTGELFF. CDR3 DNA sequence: TGTGCCAGCAGCACTGGGGTGGCGGGAGCGGTAACCGGGGAGCTGTTTTTT.